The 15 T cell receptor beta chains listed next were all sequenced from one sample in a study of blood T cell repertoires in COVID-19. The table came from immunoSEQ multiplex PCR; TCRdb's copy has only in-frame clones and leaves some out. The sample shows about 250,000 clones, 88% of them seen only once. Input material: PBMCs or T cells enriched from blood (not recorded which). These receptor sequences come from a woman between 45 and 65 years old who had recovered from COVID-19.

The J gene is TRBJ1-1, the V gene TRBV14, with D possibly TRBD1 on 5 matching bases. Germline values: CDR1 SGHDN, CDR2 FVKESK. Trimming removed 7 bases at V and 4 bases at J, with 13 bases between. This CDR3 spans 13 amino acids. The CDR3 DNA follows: TGTGCCAGCAAACAATTCAGGGCCACTGAAGCTTTCTTT. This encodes CASKQFRATEAFF.

Here the CDR3 DNA reads TGTGCCAGCAGCCAAGAACTAGCGGCCTACGAGCAGTACTTC. Protein product: CASSQELAAYEQYF. V is TRBV4-2 and J is TRBJ2-7; TRBD2 agrees at 8 bases. J gave up 2 bases and V 0 bases, and 0 bases lay outside the gene matches. CDR1 LGHNA and CDR2 YNFKEQ come from the germline V gene. CDR3 size: 14 residues.

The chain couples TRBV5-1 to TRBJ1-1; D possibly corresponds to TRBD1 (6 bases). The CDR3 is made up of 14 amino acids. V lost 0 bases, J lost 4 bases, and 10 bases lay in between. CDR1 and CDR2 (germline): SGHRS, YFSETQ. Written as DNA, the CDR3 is TGCGCCAGCAGCTTGGAGGGGGGGACCACTGAAGCTTTCTTT. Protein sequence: CASSLEGGTTEAFF.

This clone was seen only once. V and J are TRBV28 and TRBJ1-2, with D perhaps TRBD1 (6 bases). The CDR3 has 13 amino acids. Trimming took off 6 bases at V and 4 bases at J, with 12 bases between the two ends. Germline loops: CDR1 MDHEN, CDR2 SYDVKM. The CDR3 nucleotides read TGTGCCAGCAGCCCCGGGGGGGCCTATGGCTACACCTTC. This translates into CASSPGGAYGYTF.

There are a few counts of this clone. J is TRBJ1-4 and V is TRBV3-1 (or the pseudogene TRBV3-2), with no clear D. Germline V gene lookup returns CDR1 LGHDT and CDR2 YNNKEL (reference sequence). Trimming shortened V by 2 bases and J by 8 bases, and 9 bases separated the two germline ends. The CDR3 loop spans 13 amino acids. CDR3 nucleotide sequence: TGTGCCAGCAGCCAATCCGGTTTCGAAAAACTGTTTTTT. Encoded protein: CASSQSGFEKLFF.

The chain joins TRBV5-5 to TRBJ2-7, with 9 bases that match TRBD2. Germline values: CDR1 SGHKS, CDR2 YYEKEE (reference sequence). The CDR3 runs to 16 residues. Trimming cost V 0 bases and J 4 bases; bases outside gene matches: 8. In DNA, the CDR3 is TGTGCCAGCAGCTTGGACCGATGGCTAGCGGGATACGAGCAGTACTTC. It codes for CASSLDRWLAGYEQYF.

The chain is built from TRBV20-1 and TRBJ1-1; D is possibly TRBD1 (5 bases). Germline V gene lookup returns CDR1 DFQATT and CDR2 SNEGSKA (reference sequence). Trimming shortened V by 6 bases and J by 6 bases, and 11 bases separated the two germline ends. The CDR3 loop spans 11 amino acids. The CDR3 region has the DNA TGCAGTGCCCTTGGACAAGCTGAAGCTTTCTTT. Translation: CSALGQAEAFF.

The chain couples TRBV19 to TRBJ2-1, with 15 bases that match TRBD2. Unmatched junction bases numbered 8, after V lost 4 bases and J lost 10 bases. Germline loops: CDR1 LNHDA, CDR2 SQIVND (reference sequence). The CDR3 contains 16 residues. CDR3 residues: CASSNRTSGRASEQFF. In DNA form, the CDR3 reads TGTGCCAGTAGTAACAGGACTAGCGGGAGGGCCTCGGAGCAGTTCTTC.

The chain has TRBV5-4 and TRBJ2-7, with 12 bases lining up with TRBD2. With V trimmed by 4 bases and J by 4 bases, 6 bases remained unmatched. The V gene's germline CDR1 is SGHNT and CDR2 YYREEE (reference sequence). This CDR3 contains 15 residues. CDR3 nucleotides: TGTGCCAGCAGCGTGACTAGCGGGAGTAAATACGAGCAGTACTTC. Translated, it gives CASSVTSGSKYEQYF.

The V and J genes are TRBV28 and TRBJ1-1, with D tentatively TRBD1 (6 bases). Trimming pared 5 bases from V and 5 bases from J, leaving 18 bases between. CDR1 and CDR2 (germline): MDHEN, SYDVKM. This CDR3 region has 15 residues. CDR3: CASSIIQGSGTEAFF. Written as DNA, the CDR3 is TGTGCCAGCAGTATAATACAGGGTAGTGGTACTGAAGCTTTCTTT.

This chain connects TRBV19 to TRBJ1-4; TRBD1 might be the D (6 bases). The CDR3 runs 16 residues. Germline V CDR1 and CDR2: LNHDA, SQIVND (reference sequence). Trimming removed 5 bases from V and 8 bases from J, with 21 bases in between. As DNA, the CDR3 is TGTGCCAGTAGTCTGTCGGGGACACGACGGTTAGAAAAACTGTTTTTT. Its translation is CASSLSGTRRLEKLFF. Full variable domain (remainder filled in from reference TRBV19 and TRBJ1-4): DGGITQSPKYLFRKEGQNVTLSCEQNLNHDAMYWYRQDPGQGLRLIYYSQIVNDFQKGDIAEGYSVSREKKESFPLTVTSAQKNPTAFYLCASSLSGTRRLEKLFFGSGTQLSVL.

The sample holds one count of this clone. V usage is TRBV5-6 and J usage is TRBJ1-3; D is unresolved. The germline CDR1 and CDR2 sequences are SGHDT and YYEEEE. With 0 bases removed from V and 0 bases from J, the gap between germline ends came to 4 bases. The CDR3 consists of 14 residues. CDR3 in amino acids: CASSLAGSGNTIYF. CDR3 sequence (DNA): TGTGCCAGCAGCTTGGCAGGCTCTGGAAACACCATATATTTT.

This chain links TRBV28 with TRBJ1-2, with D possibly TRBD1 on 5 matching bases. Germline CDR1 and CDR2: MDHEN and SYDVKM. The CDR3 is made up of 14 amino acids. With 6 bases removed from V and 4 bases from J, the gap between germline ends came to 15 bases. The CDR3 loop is CASSAPGVSYGYTF. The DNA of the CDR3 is TGTGCCAGCAGCGCCCCGGGGGTCTCCTATGGCTACACCTTC.

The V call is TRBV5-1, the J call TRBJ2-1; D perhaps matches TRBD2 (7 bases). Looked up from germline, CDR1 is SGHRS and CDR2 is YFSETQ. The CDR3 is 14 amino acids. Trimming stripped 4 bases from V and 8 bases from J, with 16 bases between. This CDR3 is CASSPGGVGDEQFF. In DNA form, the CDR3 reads TGCGCCAGCAGCCCGGGGGGCGTCGGCGATGAGCAGTTCTTC.

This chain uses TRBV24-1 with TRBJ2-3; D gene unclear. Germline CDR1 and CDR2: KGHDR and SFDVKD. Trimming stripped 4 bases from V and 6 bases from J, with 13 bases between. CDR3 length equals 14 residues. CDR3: CATSEFDGLDTQYF. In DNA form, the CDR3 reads TGTGCCACCAGTGAGTTCGACGGGTTGGATACGCAGTATTTT.